These 15 T cell receptor beta chains were all obtained from the same sample, sequenced in a study of regulatory T cells in long-lasting Graves disease. Time point described: newly diagnosed GD, antithyroid drugs for less than 3 months. PBMC-derived RNA was used for the TCR library. Investigators prepared the TCR beta libraries by applying iRepertoire HTBI primers and Arm-PCR of CDR3 regions. TCRdb used MiXCR to reprocess the multiplex PCR reads, holding one entry per CDR3 protein. The table shows around 450,000 distinct CDR3 sequences, with approximately 16% occurring only once. The same sample was also studied in work on T cells in Graves' hyperthyroidism and ophthalmopathy.

The sample here was peripheral blood mononuclear cells (PBMCs), taken at new diagnosis, from a patient treated with antithyroid drugs. Every receptor here comes from a woman between 40 and 55 years old with Graves disease.

This clonotype was counted many times. The gene calls are TRBV4-3 and TRBJ1-5, with unresolved D. Per germline, CDR1 LGHNA and CDR2 YSLEER. The length of the CDR3 is 16 residues. V was cut by 0 bases and J by 4 bases, with 13 bases left in between. The CDR3 region is CASSQERSRWNQPQHF. The CDR3 bases are TGCGCCAGCAGCCAAGAACGAAGCCGGTGGAATCAGCCCCAGCATTTT.

The gene calls are TRBV18 and TRBJ1-5; D perhaps matches TRBD1 (6 bases). The CDR3 totals 15 residues. Trimming took 3 bases from V and 6 from J, leaving 15 bases between them. Per germline, CDR1 KGHSH and CDR2 LQKENI. CDR3 nucleotides: TGTGCCAGCTCACCCGGCAGGGGAGAAGGTCAGCCCCAGCATTTT. It encodes CASSPGRGEGQPQHF. Supplemented by reference TRBV18 and TRBJ1-5, the full variable domain reads NAGVMQNPRHLVRRRGQEARLRCSPMKGHSHVYWYRQLPEEGLKFMVYLQKENIIDESGMPKERFSAEFPKEGPSILRIQQVVRGDSAAYFCASSPGRGEGQPQHFGDGTRLSIL.

This clonotype showed up just a few times. The CDR3, as DNA: TGTGCCAGCTCACCGAGTGGGACAGGGGTTACCGGGGAGCTGTTTTTT. Encoded protein: CASSPSGTGVTGELFF. V is TRBV18 and J is TRBJ2-2, with 10 bases fitting TRBD1. This CDR3 comprises 16 residues. Looked up from germline, CDR1 is KGHSH and CDR2 is LQKENI. V was pared by 3 bases and J by 5 bases, with 6 bases of the junction left unmatched.

This clonotype came up many times. V gene TRBV29-1 combines with J gene TRBJ2-2; the D gene is possibly TRBD1 (6 bases). CDR3 length: 14 residues. The V and J ends lost 0 bases and 3 bases respectively, with 8 bases between them. Germline-derived CDR1 and CDR2 are SQVTM and ANQGSEA. CDR3 DNA sequence: TGCAGCGTTGAAGACGCAGGGGACACCGGGGAGCTGTTTTTT. It translates to CSVEDAGDTGELFF.

About this clonotype itself: A much larger clonotype is one base distant, so this may be a read error. This is likely a read error, given that the CDR3 carries no conserved phenylalanine or tryptophan at its end. This rearrangement joins TRBV5-5 to TRBJ2-7; 7 nucleotides match TRBD1. CDR1 and CDR2 from the germline V gene are SGHKS and YYEKEE (reference sequence). V lost 4 bases, J lost 2 bases, and 12 bases stayed unmatched. The CDR3 has 16 residues. The CDR3 DNA follows: TGTGCCAGCAGCGCCGGCGTAGGGGGCGCGGCCTACGAGCAGTACCTC. This codes for CASSAGVGGAAYEQYL.

A few counts support this clonotype. The chain joins TRBV3-2 to TRBJ2-4; the D segment call TRBD1 is taken from the table without a DNA check. TRBV3-2 is labeled a pseudogene. CDR3 length equals 17 residues. CDR3 coding DNA: TGTGCCAGCAGCCAAGATCTTGCAGGAGGACACCACGGACCCACGCACTTC. Its protein product is CASSQDLAGGHHGPTHF.

Note on this clonotype: With a much larger clone just one base away, this may be a read error. The rearrangement links TRBV2 to TRBJ2-1; 9 nucleotides match TRBD2. Germline CDR1 reads SNHLY; CDR2 reads FYNNEI. The V and J ends lost 8 bases and 5 bases, in that order; junction bases with no gene match: 16. The length of the CDR3 is 17 residues. CDR3 sequence reads: CASGGGSIAGVNNEQFF. The CDR3 DNA follows: TGTGCCAGCGGGGGAGGGAGCATAGCGGGAGTCAACAATGAGCAGTTCTTC.

Many counts were recorded for this clonotype. The chain combines TRBV12-5 with TRBJ1-2; possible D gene TRBD1, 6 bases. The CDR3 has 13 residues. Trimming removed 1 base from V and 4 bases from J, with 7 bases in between. CDR1 LGHNT and CDR2 FRNRAP come from the germline V gene. CDR3: CASGLEQGYGYTF. DNA for the CDR3: TGTGCTAGTGGTTTGGAACAGGGCTATGGCTACACCTTC.

The chain employs TRBV18 and TRBJ2-1; 7 nucleotides match TRBD2. The germline gives CDR1 KGHSH, CDR2 LQKENI. This CDR3 is built from 13 residues. V lost 3 bases to trimming and J lost 5 bases; unmatched junction nucleotides: 1. The DNA for the CDR3 is TGTGCCAGCTCACCTCTAGCGGACAATGAGCAGTTCTTC. It codes for CASSPLADNEQFF.

The chain recombines TRBV19 with TRBJ1-1; D gene uncertain. Trimming shortened V by 5 bases and J by 0 bases, and 7 bases separated the two germline ends. This CDR3 has 13 amino acids. In germline, CDR1 is LNHDA, CDR2 SQIVND (reference sequence). In nucleotides, the CDR3 is TGTGCCAGTAGTCCCCAACTGAACACTGAAGCTTTCTTT. Residues: CASSPQLNTEAFF.

This clonotype was picked up many times. This CDR3 reads CASSLLGHRIDTEAFF. CDR3 bases: TGTGCCAGCAGTTTATTGGGGCACAGGATTGACACTGAAGCTTTCTTT. The chain uses TRBV27 and TRBJ1-1; D is perhaps TRBD1 (5 bases). This CDR3 is 16 amino acids long. The germline V and J ends were trimmed by 1 base and 3 bases, with 15 bases remaining between them. Looked up from germline, CDR1 is MNHEY and CDR2 is SMNVEV (reference sequence).

This clonotype has at least ten counts. This chain links TRBV3-1 with TRBJ2-1; D is unclear. Trimming shortened V by 0 bases and J by 7 bases, and 4 bases separated the two germline ends. Looked up from germline, CDR1 is LGHDT and CDR2 is YNNKEL (reference sequence). The length of the CDR3 is 12 residues. The CDR3 reads CASSQDRNEQFF. CDR3 nucleotides: TGTGCCAGCAGCCAAGATCGAAATGAGCAGTTCTTC.

This clonotype was seen once. The chain links TRBV5-1 to TRBJ2-7; D is uncertain. V was trimmed by 3 bases and J by 2 bases, leaving 12 bases between them. The CDR3 runs to 14 residues. Germline CDR1 and CDR2: SGHRS and YFSETQ. The CDR3: CASSSGMVTYEQYF. The CDR3 DNA is TGCGCCAGCAGCTCTGGTATGGTCACCTACGAGCAGTACTTC.

This rearrangement joins TRBV12-3 or TRBV12-4 to TRBJ2-3; D remains ambiguous. The CDR3 is made up of 14 amino acids. Trimming took 3 bases from V and 2 from J, leaving 9 bases between them. CDR3 region: CASSLGIHTDTQYF. In nucleotides, the CDR3 is TGTGCCAGCAGTTTGGGCATCCACACAGATACGCAGTATTTT.

In its sample, this clonotype was seen many times. The CDR3 DNA follows: TGTGCCAGCAGTTATCTACACAACCTTGGCACAGATACGCAGTATTTT. As protein: CASSYLHNLGTDTQYF. The V call is TRBV12-3 or TRBV12-4, the J call TRBJ2-3; D remains unclear. V gave up 4 bases and J gave up 1 base, with 15 bases separating them. This CDR3 contains 16 residues.